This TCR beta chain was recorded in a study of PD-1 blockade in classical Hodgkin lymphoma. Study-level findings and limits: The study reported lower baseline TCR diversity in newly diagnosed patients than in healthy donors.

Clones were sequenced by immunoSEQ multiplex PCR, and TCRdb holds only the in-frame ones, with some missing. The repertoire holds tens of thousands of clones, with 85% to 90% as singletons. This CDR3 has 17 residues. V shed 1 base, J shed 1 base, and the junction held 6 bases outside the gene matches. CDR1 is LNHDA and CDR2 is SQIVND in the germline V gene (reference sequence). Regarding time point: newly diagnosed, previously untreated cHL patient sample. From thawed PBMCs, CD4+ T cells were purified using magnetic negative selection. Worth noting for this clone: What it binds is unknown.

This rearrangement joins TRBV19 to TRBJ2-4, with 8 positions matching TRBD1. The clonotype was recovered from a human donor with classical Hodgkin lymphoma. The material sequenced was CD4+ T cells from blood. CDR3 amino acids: CASSIVQGATAKNIQYF. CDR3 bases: TGTGCCAGTAGTATAGTCCAGGGGGCGACGGCCAAAAACATTCAGTACTTC.